This entry concerns a single T cell receptor beta chain. Its antigen is not identified. The source of the sample is a study of shared clonotypes between healthy human individuals. Healthy adults negative for HIV, lacking recent acute infections or vaccinations, served as donors. Among the donors, all were Caucasian adults who lived in Nashville, Tennessee. CDR1 and CDR2 (germline): WNHNN, SYGVQD (reference sequence). The CDR3 consists of 15 residues. Trimming removed 6 bases from V and 7 bases from J; junction bases left unmatched: 5. Sorted-subset replicate PCRs used 200 to 250 ng DNA, 30,000 or so T cell genomes. Some clones are missing from TCRdb's copy, which holds only in-frame ones; the method was immunoSEQ multiplex PCR. Of more than 2,000,000 clones listed, roughly nine tenths are singletons. The study's findings and limits: As a rule, naive subsets had a larger estimated richness than memory subsets.

The origin of this receptor is a man between 18 and 35 years old in good health. The chain is built from TRBV10-1 and TRBJ2-1; TRBD2 agrees at 14 bases. The sequencing input was naive CD4+ T cells sorted from blood. Subset of the sample: CD45RA+ positively selected. CDR3 coding DNA: TGCGCCAGCAGCCCCGGGACTAGCGGGAGAAATGAGCAGTTCTTC. Translation: CASSPGTSGRNEQFF.